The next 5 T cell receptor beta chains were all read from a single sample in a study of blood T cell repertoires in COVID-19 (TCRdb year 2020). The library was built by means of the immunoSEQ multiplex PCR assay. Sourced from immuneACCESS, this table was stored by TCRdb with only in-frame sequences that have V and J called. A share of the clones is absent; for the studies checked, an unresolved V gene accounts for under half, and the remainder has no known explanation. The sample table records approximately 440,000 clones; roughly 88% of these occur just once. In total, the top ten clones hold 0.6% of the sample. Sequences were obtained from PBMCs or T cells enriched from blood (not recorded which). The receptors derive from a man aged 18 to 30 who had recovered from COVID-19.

In nucleotides, the CDR3 is TGTGCCAGCAGCTTAGGATCTAACGGGGGGGGCACTGAAGCTTTCTTT. This gives the protein CASSLGSNGGGTEAFF. The V and J genes are TRBV11-3 and TRBJ1-1, with D possibly matching TRBD1 (5 bases). This CDR3 comprises 16 residues. The V gene's germline CDR1 is SGHNT and CDR2 YENEEA. Trimming took off 1 base at V and 4 bases at J, with 16 bases between the two ends.

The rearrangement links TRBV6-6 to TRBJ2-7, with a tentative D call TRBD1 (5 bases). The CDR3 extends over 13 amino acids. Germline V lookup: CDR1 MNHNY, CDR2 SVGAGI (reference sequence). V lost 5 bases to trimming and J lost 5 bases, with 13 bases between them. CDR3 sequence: CASSDRQTDEQYF. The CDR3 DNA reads TGTGCCAGCAGTGATCGACAGACGGACGAGCAGTACTTC.

The CDR3 bases are TGTGCCACCAGTGACAGCGGACAGGAAGGCACAGATACGCAGTATTTT. It codes for CATSDSGQEGTDTQYF. V usage is TRBV24-1 and J usage is TRBJ2-3; 7 bases are shared with TRBD1. Trimming took 4 bases from V and 1 from J; bases not matched to a gene: 7. Germline CDR1 KGHDR, CDR2 SFDVKD. The CDR3 totals 16 residues.

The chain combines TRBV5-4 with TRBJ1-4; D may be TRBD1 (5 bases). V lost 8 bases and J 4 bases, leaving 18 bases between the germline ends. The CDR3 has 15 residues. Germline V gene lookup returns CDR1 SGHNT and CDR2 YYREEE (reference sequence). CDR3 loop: CARVHRRGFNEKLFF. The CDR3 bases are TGTGCCAGAGTACATCGGAGGGGATTTAATGAAAAACTGTTTTTT.

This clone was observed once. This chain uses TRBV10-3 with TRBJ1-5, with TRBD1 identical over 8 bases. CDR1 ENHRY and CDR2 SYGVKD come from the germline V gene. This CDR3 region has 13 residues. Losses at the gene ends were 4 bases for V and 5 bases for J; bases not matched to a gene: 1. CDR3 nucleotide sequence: TGTGCCATCAGTGCGGACAGGGATCAGCCCCAGCATTTT. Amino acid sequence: CAISADRDQPQHF.